This T cell receptor beta chain was found in a study of molecular identifiers for immune sequencing clone quantification. The sample holds many counts of this clonotype. The CDR3 is made up of 15 amino acids. In germline, CDR1 is LGHNA, CDR2 YSLEER. V was cut by 0 bases and J by 10 bases, with 13 bases left in between. TCRdb reprocessed the PCR reads with MiXCR, giving one entry per CDR3 protein. Seen here are around 460,000 distinct CDR3 sequences, about 21% observed once, and the top ten hold around 0.86%. V is TRBV4-3 and J is TRBJ1-6; D uncertain. The source is a human donor in good health. Some libraries in this study had Jurkat cell RNA spiked in. Sequencing input: naive CD8+ T cells from blood, with Jurkat cell RNA spiked in. Subset denoted: FACS-sorted CD8+CD4-CCR7+CD45RA+ naive T cells. CDR3 region: CASSQDGLLGSPLHF. The CDR3, as DNA: TGCGCCAGCAGCCAAGACGGGCTCCTGGGCTCACCCCTCCACTTT.